These 27 T cell receptor beta chains were all obtained from the same sample, sequenced in a study of cytomegalovirus exposure and HLA in healthy donors (dated by TCRdb to the late 2010s). The library was generated by the immunoSEQ multiplex PCR assay. For the multiplex PCR, a mixture combining 60 forward primers for TCR Vbeta segments and 13 reverse primers for TCR Jbeta segments was used. The table was pulled from immuneACCESS by TCRdb, which kept in-frame rearrangements only. Such tables lose some clones; where checked, under half of the loss comes from unresolved V genes, and the rest has no known cause. The sample table contains 100,000 to 150,000 clones; only one count was recorded for over 8.5% of them. Around 6.1% of the sample comes from the top ten. The material sequenced was PBMCs. All receptors come from a woman in her thirties or forties in good health and CMV-seropositive.

This chain uses TRBV13 with TRBJ1-4; 10 bases match TRBD1. V dropped 1 base and J dropped 0; count of bases not matched to a gene: 2. Germline CDR1 reads PRHDT; CDR2 reads FYEKMQ (reference sequence). This CDR3 spans 17 amino acids. The CDR3 region has the DNA TGTGCCAGCAGCTTAGTTGGACAGGGGGCAACTAATGAAAAACTGTTTTTT. Translated: CASSLVGQGATNEKLFF.

V is TRBV7-2 and J is TRBJ1-5; perhaps TRBD1 as D (5 bases). The V gene lost 5 bases and the J gene lost 7 bases, with 18 bases spanning the gap. The germline gives CDR1 SGHTA, CDR2 FQGNSA. CDR3 length: 15 residues. CDR3 protein: CASSLHGHLDQPQHF. The CDR3, as DNA: TGTGCCAGCAGCCTACATGGACACCTGGACCAGCCCCAGCATTTT.

The chain recombines TRBV6-1 with TRBJ1-5, with a weak D call TRBD1 (5 bases). The CDR3 is 14 residues long. Trimming cost V 7 bases and J 0 bases, with 10 bases left between them. The germline V gene has CDR1 MNHNS and CDR2 SASEGT. The CDR3 is CASIRRGSNQPQHF. CDR3 coding DNA: TGTGCCAGCATCCGGAGGGGTAGCAATCAGCCCCAGCATTTT.

This clone has more than one count but fewer than ten. The chain has TRBV5-1 and TRBJ2-1; D might be TRBD2 (5 bases). V shed 7 bases and J shed 5 bases, with 22 bases lying between them. The CDR3 contains 16 residues. The germline gives CDR1 SGHRS, CDR2 YFSETQ. The CDR3 region is CASSPEAVLFNNEQFF. The DNA of the CDR3 is TGCGCCAGCTCCCCGGAAGCGGTCCTTTTTAACAATGAGCAGTTCTTC.

With respect to this clone: Other DNA sequences in this specimen translate into the identical CDR3. The V and J genes are TRBV30 and TRBJ1-2, with D possibly being TRBD1 (6 bases). Trimming stripped 0 bases from V and 5 bases from J, with 7 bases between. The CDR3 length is 12 residues. Germline CDR1 and CDR2: GTSNPN and SVGIG (reference sequence). The CDR3, as DNA: TGTGCCTGGAGTGTAAGGGGGTATGGCTACACCTTC. This translates into CAWSVRGYGYTF.

This clone was recorded a few times. V usage is TRBV5-1 and J usage is TRBJ1-1, with TRBD1 as a possible D gene (5 bases). V gave up 0 bases and J gave up 3 bases, with 6 bases separating them. The V gene's germline CDR1 is SGHRS and CDR2 YFSETQ. The CDR3 has 13 amino acids. The CDR3 DNA reads TGCGCCAGCAGCTTGGGGACATACACTGAAGCTTTCTTT. This translates into CASSLGTYTEAFF.

The chain combines TRBV29-1 with TRBJ2-1; D perhaps matches TRBD1 (5 bases). The CDR3 runs 13 residues. The germline V gene encodes CDR1 SQVTM and CDR2 ANQGSEA. The V end was cut by 5 bases, the J end by 10 bases, with 18 bases between. CDR3: CSVRRSQAEEQFF. DNA for the CDR3: TGCAGCGTTCGAAGGTCACAGGCAGAAGAGCAGTTCTTC.

Only a few counts were recorded for this clone. The V gene is TRBV6-5, the J gene TRBJ2-1, with TRBD2 matching over 9 bases. The CDR3 is 15 residues long. Germline CDR1 is MNHEY and CDR2 is SVGAGI. V gave up 6 bases and J gave up 5 bases; unmatched junction bases: 8. The CDR3 sequence: CASRPLAGSHNEQFF. The DNA for the CDR3 is TGTGCCAGCAGGCCCCTAGCGGGGAGTCACAATGAGCAGTTCTTC.

In this sample, this clone turned up a few times. V usage is TRBV28 and J usage is TRBJ1-1; D not certain. Deletions cut 6 bases from V and 0 bases from J, with 11 bases between. Germline V gene data show CDR1 as MDHEN and CDR2 as SYDVKM. CDR3 length: 14 residues. The CDR3 bases are TGTGCCAGCAGGCCTAGAGGCGTGAACACTGAAGCTTTCTTT. It codes for CASRPRGVNTEAFF.

The chain links TRBV11-2 to TRBJ1-4, with D uncertain. The ends were cut back, 2 bases at V and 7 bases at J, with 8 bases in the middle. CDR3 size: 13 residues. Germline values: CDR1 SGHAT, CDR2 FQNNGV. CDR3 region: CASSLMRAEKLFF. DNA of the CDR3: TGTGCCAGCAGCTTAATGAGGGCTGAAAAACTGTTTTTT.

In this sample, this clone turned up a few times. This chain uses TRBV4-1 with TRBJ2-3, with TRBD2 matching 13 bases. The V gene end was trimmed by 2 bases and the J gene end by 0 bases; junction bases not matched to a gene: 2. This CDR3 comprises 17 residues. In germline, CDR1 is MGHRA, CDR2 YSYEKL. CDR3: CASSQWGLAGSTDTQYF. The CDR3, as DNA: TGCGCCAGCAGCCAATGGGGACTAGCGGGGAGCACAGATACGCAGTATTTT.

The chain has TRBV5-5 and TRBJ1-2, with 8 positions matching TRBD1. The CDR3 is made up of 13 amino acids. Germline V CDR1 and CDR2: SGHKS, YYEKEE (reference sequence). V shed 0 bases, J shed 9 bases, and the junction held 4 bases outside the gene matches. CDR3 in amino acids: CASSLEQGASYTF. CDR3 DNA: TGTGCCAGCAGCTTGGAGCAGGGGGCGAGCTACACCTTC. Looking up the rest from reference TRBV5-5 and TRBJ1-2 gives the full variable domain: DAGVTQSPTHLIKTRGQQVTLRCSPISGHKSVSWYQQVLGQGPQFIFQYYEKEERGRGNFPDRFSARQFPNYSSELNVNALLLGDSALYLCASSLEQGASYTFGSGTRLTVV.

The rearrangement joins TRBV25-1 to TRBJ2-7; 8 positions agree with TRBD1. Germline lookup yields CDR1 MGHDK and CDR2 SYGVNS. The junction had 8 bases not matched to a gene; V was cut back by 9 bases and J by 4 bases. This CDR3 spans 13 amino acids. In nucleotides, the CDR3 is TGTGCCAGAAGGGACAGGTTAACGTACGAGCAGTACTTC. This translates into CARRDRLTYEQYF.

This clone was seen more than once but under ten times. The rearrangement links TRBV2 to TRBJ2-5, with a possible D match to TRBD1 (6 bases). V was trimmed by 4 bases and J by 5 bases, leaving 14 bases between them. From germline, CDR1 is SNHLY and CDR2 FYNNEI. CDR3 length equals 14 residues. This chain's CDR3 is CASSGGQGGETQYF. CDR3 sequence (DNA): TGTGCCAGCAGTGGGGGGCAGGGCGGGGAGACCCAGTACTTC.

The chain's CDR3 is CASSDSPNYGYTF. CDR3 DNA sequence: TGTGCCAGCAGTGACTCCCCGAACTATGGCTACACCTTC. This chain uses TRBV6-4 with TRBJ1-2; D remains unclear. The V gene lost 0 bases and the J gene lost 2 bases, with 4 bases spanning the gap. Germline CDR1 is MRHNA and CDR2 is SNTAGT. The CDR3 sequence is 13 residues long.

This clone has only a few counts. CDR3 in amino acids: CASRGDSESYGYTF. In DNA, the CDR3 is TGTGCCAGCAGAGGGGACAGCGAAAGCTATGGCTACACCTTC. This sequence joins TRBV6-5 and TRBJ1-2; the match to TRBD1 covers 7 bases. Germline lookup yields CDR1 MNHEY and CDR2 SVGAGI. The CDR3 consists of 14 residues. Losses at the gene ends were 6 bases for V and 4 bases for J; bases not matched to a gene: 8.

The chain has TRBV6-1 and TRBJ1-1; 8 bases match TRBD1. From germline, CDR1 is MNHNS and CDR2 SASEGT. The CDR3 contains 14 residues. V gave up 3 bases and J gave up 4 bases; unmatched junction bases: 4. The DNA for the CDR3 is TGTGCCAGCAGTGAGGGGACAGGTTTCACTGAAGCTTTCTTT. This encodes CASSEGTGFTEAFF.

The chain carries TRBV27 and TRBJ2-3, with 7 bases identical to TRBD1. Germline V CDR1 and CDR2: MNHEY, SMNVEV (reference sequence). The ends lost 4 bases at V and 6 bases at J; junction bases unmatched: 10. The CDR3 is 15 residues long. The CDR3 loop is CASSSRQGAGDTQYF. The DNA of the CDR3 is TGTGCCAGCAGTTCCCGACAGGGAGCAGGGGATACGCAGTATTTT.

V gene TRBV7-9 combines with J gene TRBJ1-2; 9 bases align to TRBD1. The CDR3 consists of 16 residues. V lost 4 bases and J lost 4; bases outside the gene matches: 10. Germline V lookup: CDR1 SEHNR, CDR2 FQNEAQ (reference sequence). CDR3 sequence (DNA): TGTGCCAGCAGCTCGGGACAGGGTCATACGCCCTATGGCTACACCTTC. Amino acids: CASSSGQGHTPYGYTF.

This clone was seen more than once but under ten times. As DNA, the CDR3 is TGTGCCACCCACGAAGGCAGGGGCTACGAGCAGTACTTC. It translates to CATHEGRGYEQYF. The chain employs TRBV10-3 and TRBJ2-7, with D perhaps matching TRBD1 (6 bases). V was pared by 10 bases and J by 3 bases, with 16 bases between. The CDR3 totals 13 residues. Germline values: CDR1 ENHRY, CDR2 SYGVKD.

The chain links TRBV9 to TRBJ2-7, with 7 bases fitting TRBD2. Per the germline V gene, CDR1 is SGDLS and CDR2 is YYNGEE. J lost 4 bases, V lost 4 bases, and 11 bases had no gene match. The CDR3 extends over 15 amino acids. The CDR3, as DNA: TGTGCCAGCAGCCACCACCCGGGACTAACTTACGAGCAGTACTTC. This encodes CASSHHPGLTYEQYF.

The chain joins TRBV19 to TRBJ1-1, with D perhaps TRBD1 (6 bases). CDR3 length: 13 amino acids. V was cut by 5 bases and J by 8 bases, with 15 bases left in between. Germline V gene sequence: CDR1 LNHDA, CDR2 SQIVND (reference sequence). CDR3 coding DNA: TGTGCCAGTAGTTTTACAGGGCTGAGGGAAGCTTTCTTT. Residues: CASSFTGLREAFF.

This clone was seen only a few times. The V and J genes are TRBV6-5 and TRBJ2-2; maybe TRBD2 (6 bases). V lost 7 bases and J 4 bases, leaving 13 bases between the germline ends. The germline V gene has CDR1 MNHEY and CDR2 SVGAGI. The CDR3 length is 14 residues. DNA for the CDR3: TGTGCCAGCACCCGGGGGTTCTCCACCGGGGAGCTGTTTTTT. It encodes CASTRGFSTGELFF.

The rearrangement links TRBV6-4 to TRBJ2-7, with a tentative D call TRBD2 (5 bases). Trimming took off 6 bases at V and 3 bases at J, with 12 bases between the two ends. Germline V gives CDR1 MRHNA, CDR2 SNTAGT. The CDR3 has 13 residues. The CDR3 is CASSLRVGYEQYF. The CDR3 nucleotides read TGTGCCAGCAGCCTGAGGGTCGGCTACGAGCAGTACTTC.

A few counts support this clone. This sequence joins TRBV10-3 and TRBJ1-1; D remains ambiguous. V was clipped by 2 bases and J by 0 bases, with 10 bases between them. Looked up from germline, CDR1 is ENHRY and CDR2 is SYGVKD. The length of the CDR3 is 15 residues. The CDR3 DNA is TGTGCCATCAGTGAGACTGAGGGCATGAACACTGAAGCTTTCTTT. Protein sequence: CAISETEGMNTEAFF.

In its sample, this clone was seen a few times. Within the sample, other DNA sequences also encode this same CDR3. The chain is built from TRBV4-1 and TRBJ1-1, with 7 bases lining up with TRBD1. The CDR3 extends over 15 amino acids. CDR1 is MGHRA and CDR2 is YSYEKL in the germline V gene. Trimming cost V 4 bases and J 0 bases; bases outside gene matches: 5. For the CDR3, the DNA is TGCGCCAGCAGCCCAGGGGGAGCTATGAACACTGAAGCTTTCTTT. This codes for CASSPGGAMNTEAFF.

This clone appeared a few times. V gene TRBV28 combines with J gene TRBJ1-2; 12 bases are shared with TRBD1. The CDR3 sequence is 16 residues long. The junction had 8 bases not matched to a gene; V was cut back by 3 bases and J by 6 bases. CDR1 is MDHEN and CDR2 is SYDVKM in the germline V gene. This CDR3 reads CASSLPGGTGGDGYTF. The CDR3 DNA reads TGTGCCAGCAGTTTGCCCGGAGGGACAGGGGGCGATGGCTACACCTTC.